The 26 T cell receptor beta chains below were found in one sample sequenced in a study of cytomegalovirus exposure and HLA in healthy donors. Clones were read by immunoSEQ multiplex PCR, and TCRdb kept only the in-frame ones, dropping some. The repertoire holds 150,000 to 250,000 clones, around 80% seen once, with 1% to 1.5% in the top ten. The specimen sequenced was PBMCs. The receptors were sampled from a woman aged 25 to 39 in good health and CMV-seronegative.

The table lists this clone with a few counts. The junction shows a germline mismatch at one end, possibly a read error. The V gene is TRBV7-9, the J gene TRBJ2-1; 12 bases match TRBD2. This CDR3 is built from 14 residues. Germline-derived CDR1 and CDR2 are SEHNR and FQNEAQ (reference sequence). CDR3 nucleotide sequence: TGTGCCAGCAGCCTAGCGGGAGGGCCGAGGGAGCAGTTCTTC. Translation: CASSLAGGPREQFF.

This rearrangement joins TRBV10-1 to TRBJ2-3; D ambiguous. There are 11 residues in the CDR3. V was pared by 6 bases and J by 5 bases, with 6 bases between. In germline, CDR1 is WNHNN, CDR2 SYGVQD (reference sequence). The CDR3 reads CASSRGDTQYF. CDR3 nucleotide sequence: TGCGCCAGCAGCAGAGGAGATACGCAGTATTTT.

DNA of the CDR3: TGTGCCAGCAGTACCCGGGACAGGGACCGGGGAGATACGCAGTATTTT. This sequence encodes CASSTRDRDRGDTQYF. This chain joins TRBV6-6 and TRBJ2-3, with 9 bases that match TRBD1. V lost 5 bases, J lost 5 bases, and 11 bases stayed unmatched. The CDR3 has 16 amino acids. Germline CDR1 reads MNHNY; CDR2 reads SVGAGI (reference sequence).

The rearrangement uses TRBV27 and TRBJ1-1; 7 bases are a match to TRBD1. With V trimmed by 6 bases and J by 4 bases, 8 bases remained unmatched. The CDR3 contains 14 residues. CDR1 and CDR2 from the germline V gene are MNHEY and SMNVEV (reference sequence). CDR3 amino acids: CASSPGQRTTEAFF. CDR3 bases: TGTGCCAGCAGCCCGGGACAGAGGACCACTGAAGCTTTCTTT.

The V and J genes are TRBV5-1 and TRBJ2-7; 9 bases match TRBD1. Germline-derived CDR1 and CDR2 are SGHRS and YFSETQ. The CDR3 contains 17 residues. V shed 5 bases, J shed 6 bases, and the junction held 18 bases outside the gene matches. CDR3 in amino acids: CASSRLGEGQGNREQYF. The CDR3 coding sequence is TGCGCCAGCAGTAGATTAGGGGAAGGACAGGGGAATCGCGAGCAGTACTTC.

The CDR3 DNA reads TGTGCCAGCTCACCCCCCACTCATACAGATACGCAGTATTTT. It encodes CASSPPTHTDTQYF. V gene TRBV18 combines with J gene TRBJ2-3; D gene ambiguous. V lost 3 bases to trimming and J lost 3 bases, with 10 bases between them. Per germline, CDR1 KGHSH and CDR2 LQKENI. CDR3 length equals 14 residues.

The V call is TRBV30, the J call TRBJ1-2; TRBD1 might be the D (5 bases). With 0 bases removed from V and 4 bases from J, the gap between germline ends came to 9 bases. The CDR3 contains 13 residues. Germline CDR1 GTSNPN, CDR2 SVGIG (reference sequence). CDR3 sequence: CAWSVKGIYGYTF. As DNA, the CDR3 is TGTGCCTGGAGTGTAAAGGGGATCTATGGCTACACCTTC.

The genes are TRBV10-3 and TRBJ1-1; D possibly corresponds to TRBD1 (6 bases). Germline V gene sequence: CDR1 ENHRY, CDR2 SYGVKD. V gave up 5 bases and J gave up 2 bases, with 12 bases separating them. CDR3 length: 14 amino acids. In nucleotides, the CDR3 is TGTGCCATCAGTACGACAGGTGGTAACACTGAAGCTTTCTTT. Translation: CAISTTGGNTEAFF.

In nucleotides, the CDR3 is TGCGCCAGCAGCCGGGACAGGGGGCATTATGGCTACACCTTC. It codes for CASSRDRGHYGYTF. This chain joins TRBV5-1 and TRBJ1-2; 12 nucleotides agree with TRBD1. Germline V CDR1 and CDR2: SGHRS, YFSETQ. This CDR3 region has 14 residues. V lost 4 bases, J lost 5 bases, and 3 bases stayed unmatched.

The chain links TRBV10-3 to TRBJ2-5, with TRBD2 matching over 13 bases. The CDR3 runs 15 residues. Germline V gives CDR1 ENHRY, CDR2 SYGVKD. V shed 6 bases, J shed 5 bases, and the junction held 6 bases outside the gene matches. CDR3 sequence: CAIRKGLAGRETQYF. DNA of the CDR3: TGTGCCATCAGGAAGGGACTAGCGGGGCGGGAGACCCAGTACTTC.

The CDR3 protein is CASSLGTGGQANYGYTF. The CDR3 coding sequence is TGCGCCAGCAGCTTGGGGACAGGGGGGCAAGCTAACTATGGCTACACCTTC. The V and J genes are TRBV5-1 and TRBJ1-2; 10 bases line up with TRBD1. There are 17 residues in the CDR3. Germline CDR1 reads SGHRS; CDR2 reads YFSETQ. J gave up 0 bases and V 0 bases, and 5 bases lay outside the gene matches.

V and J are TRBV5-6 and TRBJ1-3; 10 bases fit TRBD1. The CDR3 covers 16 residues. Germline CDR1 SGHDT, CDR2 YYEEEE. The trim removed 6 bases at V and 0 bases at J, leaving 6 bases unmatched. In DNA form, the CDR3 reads TGTGCCAGCATGGGGACAGGGGTATACTCTGGAAACACCATATATTTT. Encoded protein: CASMGTGVYSGNTIYF. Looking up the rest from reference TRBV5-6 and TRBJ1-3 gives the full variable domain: DAGVTQSPTHLIKTRGQQVTLRCSPKSGHDTVSWYQQALGQGPQFIFQYYEEEERQRGNFPDRFSGHQFPNYSSELNVNALLLGDSALYLCASMGTGVYSGNTIYFGEGSWLTVV.

CDR3 amino acids: CASSHDLTGGDTQYF. DNA of the CDR3: TGTGCCAGCAGTCACGACCTAACAGGGGGAGATACGCAGTATTTT. The V call is TRBV27, the J call TRBJ2-3, with 8 nucleotides matching TRBD1. CDR1 is MNHEY, CDR2 SMNVEV, per germline (reference sequence). The ends lost 5 bases at V and 5 bases at J; junction bases unmatched: 9. The CDR3 runs to 15 residues.

CDR3 sequence reads: CAIRSTGEGYTF. The CDR3 DNA follows: TGTGCCATCAGGTCCACAGGGGAAGGCTACACCTTC. The chain recombines TRBV10-3 with TRBJ1-2; the match to TRBD1 covers 7 bases. V was pared by 6 bases and J by 8 bases, with 6 bases of the junction left unmatched. This CDR3 spans 12 amino acids. CDR1 is ENHRY, CDR2 SYGVKD, per germline.

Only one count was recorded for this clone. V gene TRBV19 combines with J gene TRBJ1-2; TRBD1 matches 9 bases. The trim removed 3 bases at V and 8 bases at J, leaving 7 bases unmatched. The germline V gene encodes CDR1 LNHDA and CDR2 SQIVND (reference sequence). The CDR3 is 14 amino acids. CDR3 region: CASSMDRGISGYTF. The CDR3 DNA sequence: TGTGCCAGTAGTATGGACAGGGGTATAAGCGGCTACACCTTC.

Here the CDR3 reads CASSNTGNTEAFF. The CDR3 DNA follows: TGTGCCAGCAGTAACACAGGGAACACTGAAGCTTTCTTT. V usage is TRBV6-4 and J usage is TRBJ1-1, with D possibly matching TRBD1 (5 bases). Per germline, CDR1 MRHNA and CDR2 SNTAGT. Trimming took 5 bases from V and 1 from J, leaving 8 bases between them. This CDR3 spans 13 amino acids.

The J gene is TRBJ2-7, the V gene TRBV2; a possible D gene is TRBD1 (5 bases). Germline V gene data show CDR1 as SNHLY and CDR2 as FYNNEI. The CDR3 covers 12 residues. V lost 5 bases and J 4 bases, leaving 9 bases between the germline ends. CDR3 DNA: TGTGCCAGCAGTAACCGACAGTACGAGCAGTACTTC. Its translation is CASSNRQYEQYF. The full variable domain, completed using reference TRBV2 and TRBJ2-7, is EPEVTQTPSHQVTQMGQEVILRCVPISNHLYFYWYRQILGQKVEFLVSFYNNEISEKSEIFDDQFSVERPDGSNFTLKIRSTKLEDSAMYFCASSNRQYEQYFGPGTRLTVT.

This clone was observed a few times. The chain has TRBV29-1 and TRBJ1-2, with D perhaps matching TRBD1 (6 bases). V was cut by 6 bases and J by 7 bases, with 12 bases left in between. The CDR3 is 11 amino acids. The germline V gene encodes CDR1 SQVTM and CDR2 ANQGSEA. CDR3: CSVNRDGGYTF. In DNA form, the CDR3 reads TGCAGCGTGAACAGGGACGGTGGCTACACCTTC.

DNA for the CDR3: TGTGCCAGCAGTAAGGGGCGGAATAAACTGTTTTTT. Its translation: CASSKGRNKLFF. The chain joins TRBV27 to TRBJ1-4; D possibly corresponds to TRBD1 (5 bases). Germline V gene data show CDR1 as MNHEY and CDR2 as SMNVEV (reference sequence). This CDR3 is 12 amino acids long. The V end was cut by 5 bases, the J end by 11 bases, with 12 bases between.

The CDR3 DNA reads TGTGCCAGCAGCCAAGCGCGCGGTAATCAGCCCCAGCATTTT. Protein: CASSQARGNQPQHF. The J gene is TRBJ1-5, the V gene TRBV4-2; D is unclear. The ends were cut back, 1 base at V and 4 bases at J, with 8 bases in the middle. The CDR3 totals 14 residues. Per germline, CDR1 LGHNA and CDR2 YNFKEQ.

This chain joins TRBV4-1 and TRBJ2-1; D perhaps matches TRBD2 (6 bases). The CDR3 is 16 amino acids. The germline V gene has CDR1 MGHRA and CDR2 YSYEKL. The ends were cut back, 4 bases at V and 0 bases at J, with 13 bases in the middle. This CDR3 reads CASSPLLGGSYNEQFF. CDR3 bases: TGCGCCAGCAGCCCTCTATTGGGGGGCTCCTACAATGAGCAGTTCTTC.

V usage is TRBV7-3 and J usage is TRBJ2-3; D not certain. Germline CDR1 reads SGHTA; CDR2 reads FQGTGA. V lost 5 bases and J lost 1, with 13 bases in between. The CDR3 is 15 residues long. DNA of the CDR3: TGTGCCAGCAGCCTAGGCGCGGTCCGCACAGATACGCAGTATTTT. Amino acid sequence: CASSLGAVRTDTQYF. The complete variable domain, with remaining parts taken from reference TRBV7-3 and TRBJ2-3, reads GAGVSQTPSNKVTEKGKYVELRCDPISGHTALYWYRQSLGQGPEFLIYFQGTGAADDSGLPNDRFFAVRPEGSVSTLKIQRTERGDSAVYLCASSLGAVRTDTQYFGPGTRLTVL.

The CDR3 bases are TGCGCCAGCACTGCCGGGACAGAGAACACTGAAGCTTTCTTT. Its protein product is CASTAGTENTEAFF. V and J are TRBV5-1 and TRBJ1-1; 7 bases agree with TRBD1. The CDR3 contains 14 residues. Germline V gene sequence: CDR1 SGHRS, CDR2 YFSETQ. J lost 1 base, V lost 6 bases, and 6 bases had no gene match. Supplemented by reference TRBV5-1 and TRBJ1-1, the full variable domain reads KAGVTQTPRYLIKTRGQQVTLSCSPISGHRSVSWYQQTPGQGLQFLFEYFSETQRNKGNFPGRFSGRQFSNSRSEMNVSTLELGDSALYLCASTAGTENTEAFFGQGTRLTVV.

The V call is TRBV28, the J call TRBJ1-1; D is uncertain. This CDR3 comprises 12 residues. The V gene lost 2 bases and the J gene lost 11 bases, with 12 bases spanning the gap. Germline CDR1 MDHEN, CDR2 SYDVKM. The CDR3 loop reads CASSLATGEAFF. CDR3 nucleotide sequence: TGTGCCAGCAGTTTAGCAACCGGGGAGGCTTTCTTT.

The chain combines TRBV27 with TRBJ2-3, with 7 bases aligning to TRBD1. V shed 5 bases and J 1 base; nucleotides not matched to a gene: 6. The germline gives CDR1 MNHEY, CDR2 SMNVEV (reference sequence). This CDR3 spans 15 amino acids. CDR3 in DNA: TGTGCCAGCAGTCCCGACAGGGTGGGCACAGATACGCAGTATTTT. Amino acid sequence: CASSPDRVGTDTQYF.

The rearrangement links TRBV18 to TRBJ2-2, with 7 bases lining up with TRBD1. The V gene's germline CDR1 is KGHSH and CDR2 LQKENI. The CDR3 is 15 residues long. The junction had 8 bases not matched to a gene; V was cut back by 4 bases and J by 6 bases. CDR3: CASSLQDRVAGELFF. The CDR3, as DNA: TGTGCCAGCTCACTCCAAGACAGGGTTGCCGGGGAGCTGTTTTTT.